The 23 T cell receptor beta chains listed next were all sequenced from one sample in a study of CD8+CD57+ T cells in acquired aplastic anemia. CDR3 and TCR beta VDJ profiling relied on genomic DNA as the template. TCRdb re-called the reads with MiXCR, one entry per CDR3 protein. The sample holds more than 150,000 distinct CDR3 sequences, around three fifths seen once. The sequenced sample was sorted CD4+, CD8+, or CD8+CD57+ T cells (not recorded which) from PBMCs. These TCRs come from a human donor with severe aplastic anemia or a healthy control (not recorded which).

This clonotype turned up a few times. The gene calls are TRBV10-1 and TRBJ2-7; the D gene is possibly TRBD1 (6 bases). The CDR3 sequence is 15 residues long. CDR1 is WNHNN and CDR2 is SYGVQD in the germline V gene (reference sequence). V was cut by 6 bases and J by 5 bases, with 20 bases left in between. CDR3 sequence: CASSPFSYGGHEQYF. The CDR3 nucleotides read TGCGCCAGCAGCCCCTTTTCGTATGGGGGCCACGAGCAGTACTTC.

This clonotype was recorded many times. V is TRBV7-2 and J is TRBJ2-7; D is undetermined. V dropped 4 bases and J dropped 4 bases, with 8 bases sitting between them. The CDR3 has 12 amino acids. Germline V gene sequence: CDR1 SGHTA, CDR2 FQGNSA. The CDR3 loop reads CASSSSPYEQYF. In DNA form, the CDR3 reads TGTGCCAGCAGCTCCAGTCCGTACGAGCAGTACTTC.

This clonotype was counted many times. This rearrangement joins TRBV5-5 to TRBJ2-7; TRBD1 matches 7 bases. The germline gives CDR1 SGHKS, CDR2 YYEKEE (reference sequence). The J segment lost 5 bases and the V segment lost 4 bases, leaving 12 bases of the junction unmatched. This CDR3 spans 15 amino acids. As DNA, the CDR3 is TGTGCCAGCAGCCCCCATACAGGGGAAAGGGACGAGCAGTACTTC. It yields the protein CASSPHTGERDEQYF. Full variable domain (missing parts from reference TRBV5-5 and TRBJ2-7): DAGVTQSPTHLIKTRGQQVTLRCSPISGHKSVSWYQQVLGQGPQFIFQYYEKEERGRGNFPDRFSARQFPNYSSELNVNALLLGDSALYLCASSPHTGERDEQYFGPGTRLTVT.

The chain combines TRBV19 with TRBJ1-5, with D tentatively TRBD1 (5 bases). CDR1 and CDR2 (germline): LNHDA, SQIVND (reference sequence). There are 13 residues in the CDR3. V shed 5 bases and J shed 6 bases, with 11 bases lying between them. The DNA for the CDR3 is TGTGCCAGTAGTGCACGGGGGGTTCAGCCCCAGCATTTT. Protein sequence: CASSARGVQPQHF.

The chain recombines TRBV2 with TRBJ2-1, with D unresolved. The V gene lost 4 bases and the J gene lost 0 bases, with 7 bases spanning the gap. The CDR3 runs 14 residues. From germline, CDR1 is SNHLY and CDR2 FYNNEI. This chain's CDR3 is CASSVARSYNEQFF. Here the CDR3 DNA reads TGTGCCAGCAGTGTAGCCCGCTCCTACAATGAGCAGTTCTTC.

This chain joins TRBV7-2 and TRBJ2-5; 14 bases match TRBD2. The V and J ends lost 3 bases and 2 bases, in that order; junction bases with no gene match: 2. The CDR3 is made up of 16 amino acids. Germline V lookup: CDR1 SGHTA, CDR2 FQGNSA. CDR3 region: CASSFGTSGGQETQYF. The CDR3 nucleotides are TGTGCCAGCAGCTTTGGGACTAGCGGGGGACAAGAGACCCAGTACTTC.

The sample holds a few counts of this clonotype. V is TRBV7-3 and J is TRBJ2-5; D not certain. V lost 0 bases, J lost 5 bases, and 1 base lay in between. The germline CDR1 and CDR2 sequences are SGHTA and FQGTGA. The CDR3 length is 11 residues. The CDR3 sequence is CASSLTETQYF. The CDR3 nucleotides read TGTGCCAGCAGCTTAACGGAGACCCAGTACTTC.

This rearrangement joins TRBV6-4 to TRBJ1-4; D call uncertain. Germline V gives CDR1 MRHNA, CDR2 SNTAGT. V lost 0 bases to trimming and J lost 8 bases, with 13 bases between them. CDR3 length: 15 residues. CDR3 sequence reads: CASSDSSGDSEKLFF. CDR3 DNA sequence: TGTGCCAGCAGTGACTCGAGCGGGGATTCAGAAAAACTGTTTTTT.

This clonotype turned up a few times. The chain has TRBV19 and TRBJ1-2; 8 nucleotides match TRBD1. V shed 5 bases and J 8 bases; nucleotides not matched to a gene: 4. CDR3 length: 12 amino acids. CDR1 and CDR2 (germline): LNHDA, SQIVND (reference sequence). The chain's CDR3 is CASSSGGFGYTF. The CDR3 nucleotides read TGTGCCAGTAGTTCAGGGGGCTTCGGCTACACCTTC.

The chain joins TRBV7-9 to TRBJ1-5; TRBD1 aligns across 8 bases. Germline V CDR1 and CDR2: SEHNR, FQNEAQ (reference sequence). CDR3 length: 15 residues. Trimming took 5 bases from V and 8 from J; bases not matched to a gene: 11. This CDR3 reads CASSLRDRIMEPQHF. CDR3 DNA: TGTGCCAGCAGCCTCCGGGACAGGATAATGGAGCCCCAGCATTTT.

This clonotype has at least ten counts. The V gene is TRBV7-9, the J gene TRBJ1-1, with 8 bases identical to TRBD1. CDR1 and CDR2 (germline): SEHNR, FQNEAQ (reference sequence). This CDR3 has 15 residues. The V and J ends lost 3 bases and 3 bases, in that order; junction bases with no gene match: 6. CDR3 protein: CASSFPDRAYTEAFF. CDR3 nucleotide sequence: TGTGCCAGCAGCTTTCCGGACAGGGCGTACACTGAAGCTTTCTTT.

The gene calls are TRBV9 and TRBJ1-2; D gene uncertain. Trimming removed 4 bases at V and 6 bases at J, with 16 bases between. The CDR3 covers 14 residues. Germline V CDR1 and CDR2: SGDLS, YYNGEE. This CDR3 reads CASSPRAAVNGYTF. The CDR3 region has the DNA TGTGCCAGCAGCCCCCGGGCAGCCGTCAATGGCTACACCTTC. The full variable domain, with the rest looked up from reference TRBV9 and TRBJ1-2, is DSGVTQTPKHLITATGQRVTLRCSPRSGDLSVYWYQQSLDQGLQFLIQYYNGEERAKGNILERFSAQQFPDLHSELNLSSLELGDSALYFCASSPRAAVNGYTFGSGTRLTVV.

This clonotype was picked up many times. The chain joins TRBV6-1 to TRBJ2-1, with a tentative D call TRBD1 (5 bases). Germline CDR1 reads MNHNS; CDR2 reads SASEGT. The CDR3 consists of 14 residues. The V end lost 1 base, the J end lost 3 bases, and 7 bases lay between the germline ends. CDR3 residues: CASSEGQIYNEQFF. CDR3 DNA sequence: TGTGCCAGCAGTGAAGGACAGATCTACAATGAGCAGTTCTTC.

The chain employs TRBV28 and TRBJ1-4; weak D call: TRBD1 (5 bases). This CDR3 has 13 amino acids. Between the trimmed V and J ends, which lost 4 bases and 4 bases, there was a span of 7 bases. Per germline, CDR1 MDHEN and CDR2 SYDVKM. CDR3 sequence reads: CASSSDSNEKLFF. CDR3 nucleotide sequence: TGTGCCAGCAGTTCAGACAGTAATGAAAAACTGTTTTTT. The whole variable domain, remainder taken from reference TRBV28 and TRBJ1-4, is DVKVTQSSRYLVKRTGEKVFLECVQDMDHENMFWYRQDPGLGLRLIYFSYDVKMKEKGDIPEGYSVSREKKERFSLILESASTNQTSMYLCASSSDSNEKLFFGSGTQLSVL.

This clonotype turned up a few times. J is TRBJ2-1 and V is TRBV10-3; unclear D gene. The CDR3 consists of 14 residues. In germline, CDR1 is ENHRY, CDR2 SYGVKD. Trimming removed 2 bases from V and 5 bases from J, with 10 bases in between. The CDR3 region has the DNA TGTGCCATCAGTGAGGCAGGAGAGCACAATGAGCAGTTCTTC. Its translation: CAISEAGEHNEQFF.

The rearrangement uses TRBV7-9 and TRBJ2-1; D is perhaps TRBD2 (6 bases). Germline lookup yields CDR1 SEHNR and CDR2 FQNEAQ (reference sequence). This CDR3 is 12 amino acids long. V was clipped by 2 bases and J by 9 bases, with 8 bases between them. As DNA, the CDR3 is TGTGCCAGCAGCTTACCGGGACTTGAGCAGTTCTTC. Its protein product is CASSLPGLEQFF.

This clonotype was counted between two and nine times. This chain uses TRBV2 with TRBJ1-6; D unclear. Trimming left V 7 bases short and J 9 bases short, with 7 bases between. Germline V gives CDR1 SNHLY, CDR2 FYNNEI. There are 11 residues in the CDR3. The CDR3 spells CASKGSSPLHF. CDR3 sequence (DNA): TGTGCCAGCAAGGGAAGTTCACCCCTCCACTTT.

The chain links TRBV7-8 to TRBJ2-7, with no clear D. V dropped 1 base and J dropped 0 bases, with 7 bases sitting between them. The CDR3 spans 14 residues. The germline V gene has CDR1 SGHVS and CDR2 FQNEAQ. In DNA form, the CDR3 reads TGTGCCAGCAGCTTAGAACTGGACTCCTACGAGCAGTACTTC. This codes for CASSLELDSYEQYF.

Comments on this clonotype: It is likely a read error, because the conserved phenylalanine at the end of the CDR3 is missing. This chain links TRBV14 with TRBJ1-4; TRBD1 aligns across 9 bases. The CDR3 has 16 amino acids. V lost 2 bases to trimming and J lost 7 bases; unmatched junction nucleotides: 8. The germline CDR1 and CDR2 sequences are SGHDN and FVKESK. CDR3 DNA sequence: TGTGCCAGCAGCCAAAGAGGACAGGGGATCGGTGAAAAACTGTTTTCT. Amino acid sequence: CASSQRGQGIGEKLFS.

The chain is built from TRBV11-2 and TRBJ2-7; D might be TRBD2 (5 bases). Germline lookup yields CDR1 SGHAT and CDR2 FQNNGV. CDR3 length: 14 amino acids. The V and J ends lost 5 bases and 6 bases respectively, with 17 bases between them. In DNA, the CDR3 is TGTGCCAGCAGCGTGCTAGCTCCCGTCGGCGAGCAGTACTTC. It codes for CASSVLAPVGEQYF.

At least ten counts were recorded for this clonotype. The genes are TRBV4-1 and TRBJ2-7, with D possibly TRBD2 on 6 matching bases. Germline CDR1 and CDR2: MGHRA and YSYEKL. The V end was cut by 1 base, the J end by 3 bases, with 13 bases between. The CDR3 has 15 amino acids. The CDR3 region has the DNA TGCGCCAGCAGCCAAGGGGTACTAGCTGGCTACGAGCAGTACTTC. Its protein is CASSQGVLAGYEQYF.

The chain joins TRBV7-9 to TRBJ1-1, with TRBD1 identical over 9 bases. V shed 5 bases and J 11 bases; nucleotides not matched to a gene: 3. The CDR3 contains 11 residues. Germline values: CDR1 SEHNR, CDR2 FQNEAQ (reference sequence). CDR3 coding DNA: TGTGCCAGCAGCCTAGACAGGGGGGCTTTCTTT. Amino acids: CASSLDRGAFF.

The chain joins TRBV2 to TRBJ1-5; no clear D. This CDR3 spans 15 amino acids. Germline lookup yields CDR1 SNHLY and CDR2 FYNNEI. V was clipped by 1 base and J by 2 bases, with 9 bases between them. CDR3 sequence (DNA): TGTGCCAGCAGTGAAGAGCCGAGGGGCAATCAGCCCCAGCATTTT. This sequence encodes CASSEEPRGNQPQHF.